The sequence of this TCR beta chain was determined in a study of beta chain features in type 1 diabetes. All of the isolated RNA was reverse transcribed, so expressed TCRB transcripts were sequenced. Here immunoSEQ multiplex PCR was the method, and the copy in TCRdb shows in-frame clones only, minus some. The sample contains 300,000 to 350,000 clones, approximately 13% of which appear only once. V gave up 3 bases and J gave up 4 bases, with 13 bases separating them. CDR3 size: 14 residues. Findings of the study overall: PCR might favor shorter templates, but any such skew would affect patients and controls equally. All four CD4+ subsets of Type 1 diabetes patients contained TCRB CDR3s that were moderately but significantly shorter. HLA influence on TCRB rearrangement stayed unresolved here.

This clone was found a few times. Its antigen is still unknown. The source is a woman aged 18-29 years with type 1 diabetes. The sequenced sample consisted of naive CD4+ T cells from blood. This chain joins TRBV23-1 and TRBJ2-7, with D maybe TRBD1 (6 bases). TRBV23-1 is an open reading frame whose function is uncertain. The CDR3 coding sequence is TGCGCCAGCAGTCACGGCGAGGACAGTTACGAGCAGTACTTC. Translating it yields CASSHGEDSYEQYF.